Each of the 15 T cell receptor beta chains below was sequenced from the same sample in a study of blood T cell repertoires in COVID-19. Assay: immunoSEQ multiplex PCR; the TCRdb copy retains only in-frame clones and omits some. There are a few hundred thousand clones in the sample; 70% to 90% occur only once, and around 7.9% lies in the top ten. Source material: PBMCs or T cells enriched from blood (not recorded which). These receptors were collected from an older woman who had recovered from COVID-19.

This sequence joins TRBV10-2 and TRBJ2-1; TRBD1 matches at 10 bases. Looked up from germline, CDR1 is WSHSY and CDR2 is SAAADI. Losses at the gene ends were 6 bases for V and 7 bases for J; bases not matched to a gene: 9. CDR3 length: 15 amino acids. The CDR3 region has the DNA TGCGCCAGCAGACACCGGGACAGGGGCCCTAATGAGCAGTTCTTC. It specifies CASRHRDRGPNEQFF.

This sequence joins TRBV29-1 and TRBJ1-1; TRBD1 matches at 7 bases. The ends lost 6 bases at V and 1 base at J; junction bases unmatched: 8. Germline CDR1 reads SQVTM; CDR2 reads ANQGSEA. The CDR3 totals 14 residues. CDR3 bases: TGCAGCGTCCTAAAGACAGGGAAGAACACTGAAGCTTTCTTT. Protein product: CSVLKTGKNTEAFF.

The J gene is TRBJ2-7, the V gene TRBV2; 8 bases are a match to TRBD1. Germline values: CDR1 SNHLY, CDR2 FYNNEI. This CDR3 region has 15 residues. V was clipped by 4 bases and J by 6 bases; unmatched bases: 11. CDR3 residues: CASSGGDRFYGEQYF. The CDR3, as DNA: TGTGCCAGCAGTGGTGGGGACAGGTTTTACGGCGAGCAGTACTTC.

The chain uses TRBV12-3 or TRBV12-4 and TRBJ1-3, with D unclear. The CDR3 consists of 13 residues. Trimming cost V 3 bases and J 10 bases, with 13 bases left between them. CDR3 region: CASSLVARETIYF. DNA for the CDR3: TGTGCCAGCAGTTTGGTGGCCCGGGAGACCATATATTTT.

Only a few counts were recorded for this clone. The CDR3: CASSLYTGGNTEAFF. In nucleotides, the CDR3 is TGTGCCAGCAGCTTGTATACGGGGGGGAACACTGAAGCTTTCTTT. This chain links TRBV5-4 with TRBJ1-1, with D possibly matching TRBD1 (5 bases). The CDR3 covers 15 residues. With 1 base removed from V and 1 base from J, the gap between germline ends came to 11 bases. Germline CDR1 and CDR2: SGHNT and YYREEE (reference sequence). Drawing the rest from reference TRBV5-4 and TRBJ1-1, the complete variable domain is ETGVTQSPTHLIKTRGQQVTLRCSSQSGHNTVSWYQQALGQGPQFIFQYYREEENGRGNFPPRFSGLQFPNYSSELNVNALELDDSALYLCASSLYTGGNTEAFFGQGTRLTVV.

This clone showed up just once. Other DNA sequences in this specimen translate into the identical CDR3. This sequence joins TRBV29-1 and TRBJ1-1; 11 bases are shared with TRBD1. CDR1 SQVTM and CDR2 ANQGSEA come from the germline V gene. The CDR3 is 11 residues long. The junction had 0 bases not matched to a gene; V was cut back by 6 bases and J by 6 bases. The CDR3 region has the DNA TGCAGCGTGGGACAGGGGGCTGAAGCTTTCTTT. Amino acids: CSVGQGAEAFF. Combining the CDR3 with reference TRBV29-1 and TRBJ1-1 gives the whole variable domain SAVISQKPSRDICQRGTSLTIQCQVDSQVTMMFWYRQQPGQSLTLIATANQGSEATYESGFVIDKFPISRPNLTFSTLTVSNMSPEDSSIYLCSVGQGAEAFFGQGTRLTVV.

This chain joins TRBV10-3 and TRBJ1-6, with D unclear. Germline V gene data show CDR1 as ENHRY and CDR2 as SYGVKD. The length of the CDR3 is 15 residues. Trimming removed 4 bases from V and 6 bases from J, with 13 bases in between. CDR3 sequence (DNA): TGTGCCATCAGTGCCCTCGAAACTCGTAATTCACCCCTCCACTTT. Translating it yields CAISALETRNSPLHF.

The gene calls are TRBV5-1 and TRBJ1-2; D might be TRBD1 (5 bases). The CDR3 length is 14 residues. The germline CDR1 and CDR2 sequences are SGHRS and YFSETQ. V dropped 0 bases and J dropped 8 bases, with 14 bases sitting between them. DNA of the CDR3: TGCGCCAGCAGCTTGGGGCAGGGTGGGGCCGGCTACACCTTC. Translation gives CASSLGQGGAGYTF. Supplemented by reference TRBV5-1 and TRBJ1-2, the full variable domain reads KAGVTQTPRYLIKTRGQQVTLSCSPISGHRSVSWYQQTPGQGLQFLFEYFSETQRNKGNFPGRFSGRQFSNSRSEMNVSTLELGDSALYLCASSLGQGGAGYTFGSGTRLTVV.

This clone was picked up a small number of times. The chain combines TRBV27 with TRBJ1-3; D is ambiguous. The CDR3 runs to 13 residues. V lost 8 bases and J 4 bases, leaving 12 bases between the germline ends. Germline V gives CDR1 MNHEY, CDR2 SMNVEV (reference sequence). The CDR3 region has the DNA TGTGCCAGCCGAACCTGGGCGGGAAACACCATATATTTT. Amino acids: CASRTWAGNTIYF.

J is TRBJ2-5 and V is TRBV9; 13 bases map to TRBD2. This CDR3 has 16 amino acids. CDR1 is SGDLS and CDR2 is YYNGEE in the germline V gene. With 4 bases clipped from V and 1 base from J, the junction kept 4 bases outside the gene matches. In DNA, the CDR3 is TGTGCCAGCAGCCTGGGGACTAGCGGGGCCCAAGAGACCCAGTACTTC. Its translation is CASSLGTSGAQETQYF.

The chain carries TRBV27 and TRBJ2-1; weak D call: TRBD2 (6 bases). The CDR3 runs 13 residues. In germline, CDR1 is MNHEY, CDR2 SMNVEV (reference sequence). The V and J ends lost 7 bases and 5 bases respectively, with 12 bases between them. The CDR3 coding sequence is TGTGCCAGCATACAACTAGCTAACAATGAGCAGTTCTTC. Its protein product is CASIQLANNEQFF.

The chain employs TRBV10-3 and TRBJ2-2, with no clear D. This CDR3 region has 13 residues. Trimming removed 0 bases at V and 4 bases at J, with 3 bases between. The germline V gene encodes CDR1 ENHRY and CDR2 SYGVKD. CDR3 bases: TGTGCCATCAGTGAGTCGAGCACCGGGGAGCTGTTTTTT. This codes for CAISESSTGELFF.

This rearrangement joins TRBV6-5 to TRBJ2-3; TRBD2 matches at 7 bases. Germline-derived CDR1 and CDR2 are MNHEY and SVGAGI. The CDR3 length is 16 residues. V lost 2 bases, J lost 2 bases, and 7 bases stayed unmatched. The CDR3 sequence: CASSYMGGGYTDTQYF. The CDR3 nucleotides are TGTGCCAGCAGTTACATGGGGGGGGGATACACAGATACGCAGTATTTT.

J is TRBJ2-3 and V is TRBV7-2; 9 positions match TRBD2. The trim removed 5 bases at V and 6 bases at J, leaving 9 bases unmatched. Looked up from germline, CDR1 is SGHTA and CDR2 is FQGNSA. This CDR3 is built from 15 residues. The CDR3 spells CASSPPGGGADTQYF. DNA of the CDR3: TGTGCCAGCAGCCCACCGGGCGGGGGGGCCGATACGCAGTATTTT.

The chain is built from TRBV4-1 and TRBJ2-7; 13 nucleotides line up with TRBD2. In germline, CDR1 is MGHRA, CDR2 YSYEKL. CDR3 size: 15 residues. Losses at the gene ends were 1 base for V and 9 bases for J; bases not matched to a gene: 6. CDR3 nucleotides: TGCGCCAGCAGCCAAGCCACTAGCGGGGGGGCAGGGCAGTACTTC. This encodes CASSQATSGGAGQYF.